What follows describes a single TCR beta chain. Its antigen is not known. Assay used: immunoSEQ multiplex PCR; TCRdb lists only in-frame clones, some missing. The data show some 64,000 clones, with around 85% seen just once and approximately 0.8% held by the top ten. The data derive from a study of OX40 agonist ivuxolimab in advanced cancers. About the research overall: The study reported partial responses in three patients: one hepatocellular carcinoma, two cutaneous melanoma.

Study-wide results and caveats: Mean expanded clone counts were higher in CD8+ than CD4+ T cells.

This CDR3 is 15 amino acids long. Germline V gene sequence: CDR1 SGHTA, CDR2 FQGTGA. Trimming pared 1 base from V and 5 bases from J, leaving 12 bases between. The chain couples TRBV7-3 to TRBJ2-1; TRBD2 is a possible D gene (6 bases). The clonotype comes from an adult with an advanced solid tumor such as melanoma, head and neck, liver or kidney cancer. The specimen comprised CD4+ or CD8+ T cells sorted from blood, sampled in a trial of the OX40 agonist ivuxolimab. CDR3 residues: CASSLRTEGHNEQFF. For the CDR3, the DNA is TGTGCCAGCAGCTTAAGAACGGAGGGCCACAATGAGCAGTTCTTC.